The 31 T cell receptor beta chains in this list originate from one sample, sequenced in a study of T cell responses to AZD1222 COVID-19 vaccine. Clones were sequenced by immunoSEQ multiplex PCR, and TCRdb holds only the in-frame ones, with some missing. The table has about 68,000 clones, about 88% seen once. The source was peripheral blood, collected on day 0 of AZD1222 vaccination. All receptors come from an adult in good health.

The count of this clone is one. The chain employs TRBV11-3 and TRBJ2-7; D perhaps matches TRBD1 (5 bases). The CDR3 spans 13 residues. V was trimmed by 5 bases and J by 4 bases, leaving 12 bases between them. Germline CDR1 and CDR2: SGHNT and YENEEA. The DNA of the CDR3 is TGTGCCAGCAGCCCCCGAGCAGGGTACGAGCAGTACTTC. Amino acids: CASSPRAGYEQYF. The variable domain in full, with the rest retrieved from reference TRBV11-3 and TRBJ2-7, is EAGVVQSPRYKIIEKKQPVAFWCNPISGHNTLYWYLQNLGQGPELLIRYENEEAVDDSQLPKDRFSAERLKGVDSTLKIQPAELGDSAVYLCASSPRAGYEQYFGPGTRLTVT.

The chain employs TRBV19 and TRBJ2-6; D is possibly TRBD1 (5 bases). Trimming left V 7 bases short and J 2 bases short, with 9 bases between. The CDR3 sequence is 14 residues long. Germline V CDR1 and CDR2: LNHDA, SQIVND (reference sequence). CDR3 nucleotides: TGTGCCAGTAAGACACAGGCTGGGGCCAACGTCCTGACTTTC. Translated: CASKTQAGANVLTF.

In DNA form, the CDR3 reads TGTGCCAGCAGCTCCACTAGCGGGGTCTACAATGAGCAGTTCTTC. Protein: CASSSTSGVYNEQFF. The chain joins TRBV7-6 to TRBJ2-1, with 10 bases identical to TRBD2. V dropped 4 bases and J dropped 3; count of bases not matched to a gene: 3. Germline lookup yields CDR1 SGHVS and CDR2 FNYEAQ. This CDR3 comprises 15 residues.

This chain uses TRBV7-6 with TRBJ2-2; D is ambiguous. Trimming stripped 7 bases from V and 1 base from J, with 16 bases between. From germline, CDR1 is SGHVS and CDR2 FNYEAQ. CDR3 length equals 16 residues. CDR3: CASTQMGILNTGELFF. CDR3 nucleotides: TGTGCCAGCACTCAAATGGGGATTCTGAACACCGGGGAGCTGTTTTTT.

Comment on this clone: Other DNA sequences from this sample encode an identical CDR3 as well. The chain recombines TRBV29-1 with TRBJ1-1; TRBD1 matches at 8 bases. The germline CDR1 and CDR2 sequences are SQVTM and ANQGSEA. This CDR3 contains 13 residues. With 3 bases clipped from V and 1 base from J, the junction kept 1 base outside the gene matches. The chain's CDR3 is CSVDGQGNTEAFF. For the CDR3, the DNA is TGCAGCGTTGACGGACAGGGGAACACTGAAGCTTTCTTT.

V is TRBV7-2 and J is TRBJ2-5; maybe TRBD2 (5 bases). Looked up from germline, CDR1 is SGHTA and CDR2 is FQGNSA. V shed 1 base and J shed 5 bases, with 5 bases lying between them. The CDR3 has 12 residues. CDR3 amino acids: CASSLGEETQYF. The CDR3 coding sequence is TGTGCCAGCAGCTTAGGGGAGGAGACCCAGTACTTC.

The chain has TRBV7-2 and TRBJ1-2; 9 bases agree with TRBD1. V was clipped by 1 base and J by 4 bases; unmatched bases: 7. The CDR3 runs to 16 residues. Germline CDR1 SGHTA, CDR2 FQGNSA. CDR3 sequence: CASSLGSGQGSYGYTF. The DNA for the CDR3 is TGTGCCAGCAGCTTAGGTTCCGGACAGGGGTCCTATGGCTACACCTTC.

The genes are TRBV3-1 (or the pseudogene TRBV3-2) and TRBJ2-2, with TRBD1 identical over 9 bases. The CDR3 covers 14 residues. Trimming cost V 4 bases and J 6 bases; bases outside gene matches: 3. CDR1 and CDR2 from the germline V gene are LGHDT and YNNKEL (reference sequence). CDR3: CASSLRTGAGELFF. The CDR3, as DNA: TGTGCCAGCAGCCTACGGACAGGGGCCGGGGAGCTGTTTTTT.

CDR3 sequence (DNA): TGTGCCAGCAGCTTAGGGGGAGGTTCTCAGGATACGCAGTATTTT. Translation: CASSLGGGSQDTQYF. This chain connects TRBV7-2 to TRBJ2-3; D perhaps matches TRBD2 (6 bases). The CDR3 runs to 15 residues. V shed 1 base and J shed 6 bases, with 14 bases lying between them. Germline assignment: CDR1 SGHTA and CDR2 FQGNSA.

The chain carries TRBV2 and TRBJ2-7, with 7 nucleotides matching TRBD1. CDR1 is SNHLY, CDR2 FYNNEI, per germline. V lost 6 bases to trimming and J lost 3 bases; unmatched junction nucleotides: 14. There are 16 residues in the CDR3. The CDR3 is CASREKTWDSDYEQYF. CDR3 sequence (DNA): TGTGCCAGCAGGGAAAAGACCTGGGACAGTGACTACGAGCAGTACTTC.

J is TRBJ2-7 and V is TRBV6-2 or TRBV6-3, with 9 positions matching TRBD1. From germline, CDR1 is MNHEY and CDR2 SVGEGT. The J segment lost 3 bases and the V segment lost 4 bases, leaving 10 bases of the junction unmatched. This CDR3 contains 16 residues. CDR3 DNA: TGTGCCAGCAGTTCTCCCATGGACAGGGGAAACTACGAGCAGTACTTC. This encodes CASSSPMDRGNYEQYF.

J is TRBJ2-2 and V is TRBV6-4; tentative D call: TRBD1 (6 bases). From germline, CDR1 is MRHNA and CDR2 SNTAGT. CDR3 length: 14 residues. The ends were cut back, 6 bases at V and 2 bases at J, with 10 bases in the middle. The CDR3 DNA is TGTGCCAGCAGAAACAGGGATAACACCGGGGAGCTGTTTTTT. Its translation: CASRNRDNTGELFF.

This clone was counted once. The CDR3 DNA reads as TGTGCCAGCAGTTTAACGGGAGAAGTCTACGAGCAGTACTTC. Protein sequence: CASSLTGEVYEQYF. The V gene is TRBV28, the J gene TRBJ2-7, with D possibly being TRBD2 (6 bases). The CDR3 has 14 residues. The V gene lost 2 bases and the J gene lost 3 bases, with 11 bases spanning the gap. CDR1 and CDR2 from the germline V gene are MDHEN and SYDVKM.

The chain couples TRBV2 to TRBJ2-1; D is uncertain. CDR1 is SNHLY, CDR2 FYNNEI, per germline. V lost 7 bases, J lost 0 bases, and 7 bases lay in between. This CDR3 has 13 residues. CDR3: CASTDFSYNEQFF. The CDR3 region has the DNA TGTGCCAGCACAGACTTCTCCTACAATGAGCAGTTCTTC.

The chain joins TRBV25-1 to TRBJ1-2; D not certain. The CDR3 covers 13 residues. Germline V gene sequence: CDR1 MGHDK, CDR2 SYGVNS. The ends were cut back, 5 bases at V and 4 bases at J, with 11 bases in the middle. CDR3 coding DNA: TGTGCCAGCAGTTATCCAGATCTCTATGGCTACACCTTC. Translating gives CASSYPDLYGYTF.

CDR3 sequence (DNA): TGTGCCAGCAGCGTAGTGGGACGGGGAAGCACAGATACGCAGTATTTT. Its translation is CASSVVGRGSTDTQYF. The chain links TRBV9 to TRBJ2-3; D tentatively fits TRBD1 or TRBD2 (5 bases each). The CDR3 sequence is 16 residues long. Germline CDR1 is SGDLS and CDR2 is YYNGEE. V was cut by 0 bases and J by 0 bases, with 11 bases left in between.

The chain couples TRBV6-5 to TRBJ1-1; TRBD1 is a possible D gene (5 bases). CDR3 length equals 15 residues. V dropped 5 bases and J dropped 6 bases, with 19 bases sitting between them. Germline V gene lookup returns CDR1 MNHEY and CDR2 SVGAGI. Here the CDR3 reads CASSPLMGVGAEAFF. The CDR3 DNA sequence: TGTGCCAGCAGTCCCCTAATGGGGGTAGGGGCTGAAGCTTTCTTT.

On this clone: Within the sample, other DNA sequences also encode this same CDR3. This rearrangement joins TRBV19 to TRBJ1-1; D is unclear. CDR1 and CDR2 from the germline V gene are LNHDA and SQIVND (reference sequence). With 0 bases removed from V and 1 base from J, the gap between germline ends came to 6 bases. The CDR3 spans 14 residues. The CDR3 loop reads CASSIDNRNTEAFF. DNA of the CDR3: TGTGCCAGTAGTATAGACAACAGGAACACTGAAGCTTTCTTT.

This rearrangement joins TRBV29-1 to TRBJ2-3; D not resolved. V dropped 4 bases and J dropped 2 bases, with 10 bases sitting between them. The CDR3 is made up of 13 amino acids. The germline CDR1 and CDR2 sequences are SQVTM and ANQGSEA. In nucleotides, the CDR3 is TGCAGCGTTGTAGGCGGCATCACAGATACGCAGTATTTT. The encoded protein is CSVVGGITDTQYF.

V and J are TRBV10-2 and TRBJ2-1; 13 bases map to TRBD2. The V gene end was trimmed by 6 bases and the J gene end by 7 bases; junction bases not matched to a gene: 6. Germline CDR1 and CDR2: WSHSY and SAAADI. The CDR3 is 15 amino acids. This CDR3 reads CASRTSGRKRNEQFF. The CDR3 DNA reads TGCGCCAGCAGGACTAGCGGGAGGAAGCGGAATGAGCAGTTCTTC.

The chain has TRBV24-1 and TRBJ2-7; 9 nucleotides match TRBD1. The CDR3 has 15 residues. J gave up 2 bases and V 3 bases, and 4 bases lay outside the gene matches. The germline V gene encodes CDR1 KGHDR and CDR2 SFDVKD. The CDR3 nucleotides read TGTGCCACCAGTGATCCCCGGACAGGGGCCTACGAGCAGTACTTC. Amino acids: CATSDPRTGAYEQYF.

V usage is TRBV5-6 and J usage is TRBJ1-4; 10 bases agree with TRBD1. J gave up 6 bases and V 4 bases, and 12 bases lay outside the gene matches. Germline lookup yields CDR1 SGHDT and CDR2 YYEEEE. The CDR3 contains 17 residues. The CDR3 bases are TGTGCCAGCAGCCGAGACAGGGGGCGCGGTGTGTATGAAAAACTGTTTTTT. Translating gives CASSRDRGRGVYEKLFF.

The chain has TRBV7-9 and TRBJ1-4; 8 bases match TRBD1. Germline loops: CDR1 SEHNR, CDR2 FQNEAQ (reference sequence). The ends lost 3 bases at V and 2 bases at J; junction bases unmatched: 8. The CDR3 runs 17 residues. The CDR3 coding sequence is TGTGCCAGCAGCTTTTACAGGGGGGGCGTGACTAATGAAAAACTGTTTTTT. The encoded protein is CASSFYRGGVTNEKLFF.

The gene calls are TRBV7-2 and TRBJ2-4; TRBD1 aligns across 8 bases. Germline V lookup: CDR1 SGHTA, CDR2 FQGNSA. The V gene end was trimmed by 1 base and the J gene end by 7 bases; junction bases not matched to a gene: 9. The CDR3 totals 16 residues. The CDR3 region is CASSLGSAGGANIQYF. In DNA, the CDR3 is TGTGCCAGCAGCTTAGGCTCCGCAGGGGGCGCGAACATTCAGTACTTC.

In this sample, this clone turned up once. J is TRBJ2-1 and V is TRBV24-1, with D tentatively TRBD1 (5 bases). The CDR3 is 15 residues long. The V end lost 5 bases, the J end lost 7 bases, and 17 bases lay between the germline ends. The germline V gene encodes CDR1 KGHDR and CDR2 SFDVKD. CDR3 in amino acids: CATSGKTRGWNEQFF. In DNA form, the CDR3 reads TGTGCCACCAGTGGTAAAACAAGGGGATGGAATGAGCAGTTCTTC.

The rearrangement uses TRBV4-2 and TRBJ2-1, with 8 bases lining up with TRBD2. V lost 1 base and J lost 14; bases outside the gene matches: 7. The V gene's germline CDR1 is LGHNA and CDR2 YNFKEQ. The CDR3 extends over 13 amino acids. In DNA form, the CDR3 reads TGTGCCAGCAGCCAAGGGTCAATAGCGGGAAAGTTCTTC. Its protein is CASSQGSIAGKFF.

The chain carries TRBV30 and TRBJ2-7; D perhaps matches TRBD2 (6 bases). Trimming took 0 bases from V and 4 from J, leaving 22 bases between them. Germline V gene data show CDR1 as GTSNPN and CDR2 as SVGIG (reference sequence). The CDR3 has 17 amino acids. CDR3 in amino acids: CAWSVFSGEDHFYEQYF. The CDR3 coding sequence is TGTGCCTGGAGTGTATTTTCGGGAGAGGATCATTTTTACGAGCAGTACTTC.

The rearrangement uses TRBV5-1 and TRBJ1-6, with 9 bases identical to TRBD1. Germline lookup yields CDR1 SGHRS and CDR2 YFSETQ. CDR3 length: 14 amino acids. The trim removed 1 base at V and 10 bases at J, leaving 3 bases unmatched. CDR3 bases: TGCGCCAGCAGCTTGAGGACAGGGGACTCACCCCTCCACTTT. It specifies CASSLRTGDSPLHF. The whole variable domain, remainder taken from reference TRBV5-1 and TRBJ1-6, is KAGVTQTPRYLIKTRGQQVTLSCSPISGHRSVSWYQQTPGQGLQFLFEYFSETQRNKGNFPGRFSGRQFSNSRSEMNVSTLELGDSALYLCASSLRTGDSPLHFGNGTRLTVT.

The CDR3, as DNA: TGTGCCAGCAGTTTAGAGCGGGTGGACACCGGGGAGCTGTTTTTT. Its protein is CASSLERVDTGELFF. The genes are TRBV6-7 and TRBJ2-2; TRBD2 is a possible D gene (6 bases). TRBV6-7 is recorded as an ORF, its role being uncertain. This CDR3 spans 15 amino acids. V was cut by 4 bases and J by 3 bases, with 12 bases left in between.

V is TRBV11-3 and J is TRBJ2-4; D remains ambiguous. V lost 4 bases and J lost 3, with 10 bases in between. The CDR3 contains 14 residues. Germline values: CDR1 SGHNT, CDR2 YENEEA. The CDR3 spells CASSSRTDKNIQYF. For the CDR3, the DNA is TGTGCCAGCAGCTCCCGAACGGACAAAAACATTCAGTACTTC.

The V call is TRBV19, the J call TRBJ2-1; a possible D gene is TRBD2 (6 bases). CDR1 LNHDA and CDR2 SQIVND come from the germline V gene (reference sequence). The ends were cut back, 8 bases at V and 5 bases at J, with 13 bases in the middle. The length of the CDR3 is 13 residues. In DNA, the CDR3 is TGTGCCAGTCAAGGGACTTCCAACAATGAGCAGTTCTTC. It encodes CASQGTSNNEQFF. Full variable domain (remainder filled in from reference TRBV19 and TRBJ2-1): DGGITQSPKYLFRKEGQNVTLSCEQNLNHDAMYWYRQDPGQGLRLIYYSQIVNDFQKGDIAEGYSVSREKKESFPLTVTSAQKNPTAFYLCASQGTSNNEQFFGPGTRLTVL.